The 31 T cell receptor beta chains presented below share a single source sample, sequenced in a study of cytomegalovirus exposure and HLA in healthy donors. The data were produced by immunoSEQ multiplex PCR, yet TCRdb's version contains in-frame clones alone and is incomplete. The sample has more than 250,000 clones, around 91% seen once. The sequenced sample consisted of PBMCs. These receptors all stem from a woman in her thirties in good health and CMV-seronegative.

This rearrangement joins TRBV6-1 to TRBJ1-1, with D maybe TRBD1 (5 bases). V lost 5 bases, J lost 5 bases, and 12 bases lay in between. Germline-derived CDR1 and CDR2 are MNHNS and SASEGT. The length of the CDR3 is 13 residues. The CDR3 here is CASSWGGWTEAFF. The DNA of the CDR3 is TGTGCCAGCAGTTGGGGGGGATGGACTGAAGCTTTCTTT.

This chain uses TRBV6-1 with TRBJ2-2; no clear D gene. Per germline, CDR1 MNHNS and CDR2 SASEGT. This CDR3 contains 15 residues. The V end lost 7 bases, the J end lost 4 bases, and 16 bases lay between the germline ends. The CDR3 coding sequence is TGTGCCAGCAAAGGTCCAGCCCCGGGCACCGGGGAGCTGTTTTTT. Residues: CASKGPAPGTGELFF.

The chain uses TRBV29-1 and TRBJ2-3; possible D gene TRBD2, 6 bases. The CDR3 sequence is 12 residues long. The V end lost 7 bases, the J end lost 1 base, and 9 bases lay between the germline ends. In germline, CDR1 is SQVTM, CDR2 ANQGSEA. This chain's CDR3 is CSGGLRTDTQYF. The CDR3 coding sequence is TGCAGCGGTGGACTACGCACAGATACGCAGTATTTT.

The chain joins TRBV5-1 to TRBJ2-5, with a weak D call TRBD2 (6 bases). Germline CDR1 reads SGHRS; CDR2 reads YFSETQ. Deletions cut 4 bases from V and 4 bases from J, with 11 bases between. CDR3 size: 13 residues. The CDR3 here is CASSTTGVETQYF. CDR3 DNA sequence: TGCGCCAGCAGCACCACGGGGGTAGAGACCCAGTACTTC.

This chain links TRBV9 with TRBJ2-1, with D unclear. V was clipped by 5 bases and J by 0 bases, with 12 bases between them. The CDR3 is 15 amino acids. CDR1 SGDLS and CDR2 YYNGEE come from the germline V gene. CDR3 residues: CASSGVMSSYNEQFF. CDR3 DNA: TGTGCCAGCAGTGGGGTTATGAGCTCCTACAATGAGCAGTTCTTC.

The chain carries TRBV7-6 and TRBJ2-7; TRBD2 might be the D (6 bases). This CDR3 has 14 amino acids. Trimming took off 4 bases at V and 1 base at J, with 11 bases between the two ends. The germline CDR1 and CDR2 sequences are SGHVS and FNYEAQ. DNA of the CDR3: TGTGCCAGCAGCTCCGGGACTGGTTCCTACGAGCAGTACTTC. It yields the protein CASSSGTGSYEQYF.

The chain employs TRBV7-6 and TRBJ2-2; D unresolved. From germline, CDR1 is SGHVS and CDR2 FNYEAQ. The V end lost 2 bases, the J end lost 6 bases, and 7 bases lay between the germline ends. The CDR3 runs to 13 residues. The CDR3, as DNA: TGTGCCAGCAGCTTAAATCTAGCCGGGGAGCTGTTTTTT. It yields the protein CASSLNLAGELFF.

The chain combines TRBV29-1 with TRBJ2-1; D possibly corresponds to TRBD2 (5 bases). Germline CDR1 is SQVTM and CDR2 is ANQGSEA. The CDR3 runs to 13 residues. Trimming took off 3 bases at V and 12 bases at J, with 18 bases between the two ends. The DNA of the CDR3 is TGCAGCGTTGAGTGGGTTTCGACCGGAGGGCAGTTCTTC. Protein sequence: CSVEWVSTGGQFF.

This chain uses TRBV13 with TRBJ2-7, with D tentatively TRBD2 (6 bases). From germline, CDR1 is PRHDT and CDR2 FYEKMQ (reference sequence). CDR3 length: 13 residues. The V gene lost 8 bases and the J gene lost 3 bases, with 14 bases spanning the gap. The CDR3 is CASHPRGGYEQYF. The CDR3, as DNA: TGTGCCAGCCATCCTCGGGGAGGCTACGAGCAGTACTTC.

The V call is TRBV4-3, the J call TRBJ2-3; 16 bases match TRBD2. The CDR3 has 20 residues. The germline V gene encodes CDR1 LGHNA and CDR2 YSLEER. After removal of 4 bases from V and 4 bases from J, the junction contained 14 bases not matched to a gene. The CDR3 DNA is TGCGCCAGCAGCCCCAGGCCCCCCGGGACTAGCGGGAGGGCCGCAGATACGCAGTATTTT. It specifies CASSPRPPGTSGRAADTQYF.

The rearrangement uses TRBV4-1 and TRBJ2-7; a possible D gene is TRBD2 (5 bases). CDR1 and CDR2 from the germline V gene are MGHRA and YSYEKL. The ends were cut back, 1 base at V and 2 bases at J, with 15 bases in the middle. This CDR3 is 16 amino acids long. The CDR3 DNA sequence: TGCGCCAGCAGCCAAGTGAGGGCACTACCCCCCTACGAGCAGTACTTC. This encodes CASSQVRALPPYEQYF.

V usage is TRBV4-1 and J usage is TRBJ2-3, with 8 bases aligning to TRBD1. This CDR3 is 16 amino acids long. The V gene end was trimmed by 2 bases and the J gene end by 1 base; junction bases not matched to a gene: 5. The germline CDR1 and CDR2 sequences are MGHRA and YSYEKL. CDR3 bases: TGCGCCAGCAGCCAAATACAGGGGGGCGGCACAGATACGCAGTATTTT. Translation gives CASSQIQGGGTDTQYF.

The V and J genes are TRBV6-5 and TRBJ2-3; 11 bases are a match to TRBD2. CDR3 length: 14 amino acids. Looked up from germline, CDR1 is MNHEY and CDR2 is SVGAGI. Trimming at V came to 2 bases and at J to 5 bases, leaving 0 bases not matched to a gene. CDR3 sequence: CASSYGLAGDTQYF. CDR3 bases: TGTGCCAGCAGTTACGGACTAGCGGGAGATACGCAGTATTTT.

The rearrangement links TRBV4-1 to TRBJ2-1; D might be TRBD2 (6 bases). This CDR3 has 13 amino acids. V was shortened by 0 bases and J by 9 bases, with 9 bases between the two germline ends. Germline-derived CDR1 and CDR2 are MGHRA and YSYEKL. CDR3 in amino acids: CASSQERGGEQFF. CDR3 nucleotides: TGCGCCAGCAGCCAAGAAAGGGGAGGTGAGCAGTTCTTC.

The genes are TRBV28 and TRBJ2-2; D is possibly TRBD2 (6 bases). The V and J ends lost 4 bases and 1 base respectively, with 13 bases between them. The germline CDR1 and CDR2 sequences are MDHEN and SYDVKM. CDR3 length: 16 amino acids. The CDR3 nucleotides read TGTGCCAGCAGTTCCCCGGGACTCCAGAACACCGGGGAGCTGTTTTTT. Protein product: CASSSPGLQNTGELFF. Complete variable domain (other parts from reference TRBV28 and TRBJ2-2): DVKVTQSSRYLVKRTGEKVFLECVQDMDHENMFWYRQDPGLGLRLIYFSYDVKMKEKGDIPEGYSVSREKKERFSLILESASTNQTSMYLCASSSPGLQNTGELFFGEGSRLTVL.

The rearrangement uses TRBV5-1 and TRBJ2-3; perhaps TRBD1 as D (5 bases). CDR1 is SGHRS and CDR2 is YFSETQ in the germline V gene. The CDR3 spans 13 residues. Between the trimmed V and J ends, which lost 2 bases and 3 bases, there was a span of 7 bases. As DNA, the CDR3 is TGCGCCAGCAGCTTAGGGGCGACAGATACGCAGTATTTT. It yields the protein CASSLGATDTQYF.

The rearrangement links TRBV7-9 to TRBJ2-7, with D perhaps TRBD1 (6 bases). Germline CDR1 SEHNR, CDR2 FQNEAQ (reference sequence). This CDR3 region has 16 residues. V lost 2 bases, J lost 4 bases, and 18 bases lay in between. Here the CDR3 reads CASSLNWQGPQYEQYF. CDR3 sequence (DNA): TGTGCCAGCAGCTTAAACTGGCAGGGGCCACAGTACGAGCAGTACTTC.

In nucleotides, the CDR3 is TGTGCCAGCAGCTTAGCGGACAGTTCCCACACAGATACGCAGTATTTT. It encodes CASSLADSSHTDTQYF. The V and J genes are TRBV7-9 and TRBJ2-3, with D tentatively TRBD1 (6 bases). Between the trimmed V and J ends, which lost 0 bases and 2 bases, there was a span of 12 bases. The CDR3 loop spans 16 amino acids. Germline V gene sequence: CDR1 SEHNR, CDR2 FQNEAQ (reference sequence).

The rearrangement links TRBV27 to TRBJ1-2, with 10 bases matching TRBD1. Per the germline V gene, CDR1 is MNHEY and CDR2 is SMNVEV (reference sequence). The CDR3 consists of 16 residues. Unmatched junction bases numbered 14, after V lost 6 bases and J lost 7 bases. For the CDR3, the DNA is TGTGCCAGCAGCGGTTCGGCGGGTTGGACAGGGGGTGGCTACACCTTC. Its protein is CASSGSAGWTGGGYTF.

This chain uses TRBV29-1 with TRBJ1-1; 10 nucleotides line up with TRBD1. Trimming cost V 1 base and J 8 bases; bases outside gene matches: 4. Looked up from germline, CDR1 is SQVTM and CDR2 is ANQGSEA. The CDR3 extends over 13 amino acids. The CDR3 here is CSVEGGQGPEAFF. As DNA, the CDR3 is TGCAGCGTTGAAGGGGGACAGGGGCCAGAAGCTTTCTTT.

The V call is TRBV28, the J call TRBJ1-2; D gene uncertain. The CDR3 is 12 residues long. Germline-derived CDR1 and CDR2 are MDHEN and SYDVKM. The V and J ends lost 5 bases and 8 bases respectively, with 12 bases between them. DNA of the CDR3: TGTGCCAGCAGTCGACCCCCCGGGGGCTACACCTTC. This sequence encodes CASSRPPGGYTF.

V usage is TRBV9 and J usage is TRBJ1-2; 7 nucleotides match TRBD1. The CDR3 spans 15 residues. J gave up 4 bases and V 4 bases, and 10 bases lay outside the gene matches. Germline V lookup: CDR1 SGDLS, CDR2 YYNGEE. Here the CDR3 reads CASSPRQGAGYGYTF. In DNA form, the CDR3 reads TGTGCCAGCAGCCCAAGACAGGGAGCGGGCTATGGCTACACCTTC.

This clone has just a few counts. The rearrangement joins TRBV6-1 to TRBJ1-2; D gene uncertain. Germline V lookup: CDR1 MNHNS, CDR2 SASEGT. Between the trimmed V and J ends, which lost 7 bases and 2 bases, there was a span of 5 bases. The CDR3 loop spans 11 amino acids. The CDR3 reads CASTQNYGYTF. Here the CDR3 DNA reads TGTGCCAGCACCCAGAACTATGGCTACACCTTC.

This clone was seen only once. The chain uses TRBV9 and TRBJ2-7; D ambiguous. The CDR3 has 10 residues. CDR1 is SGDLS and CDR2 is YYNGEE in the germline V gene. Trimming cost V 3 bases and J 3 bases, with 1 base left between them. CDR3 in DNA: TGTGCCAGCAGCGACTACGAGCAGTACTTC. This sequence encodes CASSDYEQYF.

The chain uses TRBV7-2 and TRBJ2-3; D is perhaps TRBD2 (6 bases). The CDR3 covers 15 residues. With 0 bases removed from V and 2 bases from J, the gap between germline ends came to 9 bases. Germline assignment: CDR1 SGHTA and CDR2 FQGNSA. In DNA, the CDR3 is TGTGCCAGCAGCTTAGCGGGAGGATTCACAGATACGCAGTATTTT. Encoded protein: CASSLAGGFTDTQYF.

This clone has only one observation. The chain couples TRBV6-1 to TRBJ2-7, with D perhaps TRBD1 or TRBD2 (5 bases each). This CDR3 comprises 14 residues. Trimming pared 6 bases from V and 2 bases from J, leaving 14 bases between. CDR1 and CDR2 (germline): MNHNS, SASEGT. The CDR3 here is CASSEGAGTYEQYF. CDR3 in DNA: TGTGCCAGCAGCGAGGGCGCAGGGACCTACGAGCAGTACTTC.

The V gene is TRBV28, the J gene TRBJ2-5; the D is unclear. This CDR3 has 11 amino acids. The germline V and J ends were trimmed by 3 bases and 5 bases, with 4 bases remaining between them. The germline gives CDR1 MDHEN, CDR2 SYDVKM. The CDR3 region has the DNA TGTGCCAGCAGTTTTATTGAGACCCAGTACTTC. It specifies CASSFIETQYF.

The chain's CDR3 is CASFGSTGGAYEQYF. DNA of the CDR3: TGTGCCAGCTTTGGATCGACAGGGGGAGCCTACGAGCAGTACTTC. J is TRBJ2-7 and V is TRBV28, with TRBD1 matching over 9 bases. CDR1 is MDHEN, CDR2 SYDVKM, per germline. The CDR3 contains 15 residues. J gave up 2 bases and V 8 bases, and 10 bases lay outside the gene matches.

J is TRBJ2-2 and V is TRBV19; D might be TRBD2 (6 bases). This CDR3 comprises 16 residues. Trimming shortened V by 4 bases and J by 4 bases, and 16 bases separated the two germline ends. Germline CDR1 is LNHDA and CDR2 is SQIVND (reference sequence). CDR3 residues: CASSTKFTGGTGELFF. CDR3 nucleotide sequence: TGTGCCAGTAGTACAAAATTCACCGGGGGCACCGGGGAGCTGTTTTTT.

The V and J genes are TRBV28 and TRBJ1-1; perhaps TRBD1 as D (6 bases). The CDR3 runs 14 residues. V was shortened by 1 base and J by 3 bases, with 9 bases between the two germline ends. CDR1 and CDR2 from the germline V gene are MDHEN and SYDVKM. As DNA, the CDR3 is TGTGCCAGCAGTTTATTGGGGGCGGACACTGAAGCTTTCTTT. Protein sequence: CASSLLGADTEAFF.

V is TRBV29-1 and J is TRBJ1-1, with TRBD1 matching 7 bases. CDR1 is SQVTM, CDR2 ANQGSEA, per germline. The V and J ends lost 6 bases and 2 bases, in that order; junction bases with no gene match: 3. The CDR3 extends over 12 amino acids. The CDR3 loop is CSVQGRNTEAFF. The CDR3 nucleotides are TGCAGCGTACAGGGGAGAAACACTGAAGCTTTCTTT.